The 20 T cell receptor beta chains below were found in one sample sequenced in a study of OX40 agonist ivuxolimab in advanced cancers. Sequencing was performed with immunoSEQ multiplex PCR; in TCRdb, only in-frame clones are kept and a portion is missing. The sample records under 70,000 clones, roughly 84% being singletons. The specimen was CD4+ or CD8+ T cells sorted from blood, collected in a trial of the OX40 agonist ivuxolimab. These receptors were collected from an adult with an advanced solid tumor such as melanoma, head and neck, liver or kidney cancer.

This sequence joins TRBV4-2 and TRBJ2-3, with 9 bases that match TRBD2. The CDR3 is 17 residues long. Unmatched junction bases numbered 9, after V lost 1 base and J lost 4 bases. CDR1 is LGHNA and CDR2 is YNFKEQ in the germline V gene. The CDR3 loop is CASSQGFSGGRADTQYF. The CDR3 coding sequence is TGTGCCAGCAGCCAAGGTTTTAGCGGGGGAAGAGCAGATACGCAGTATTTT.

The rearrangement joins TRBV19 to TRBJ2-4, with TRBD2 as a possible D gene (6 bases). Germline V gene lookup returns CDR1 LNHDA and CDR2 SQIVND (reference sequence). This CDR3 region has 15 residues. The V and J ends lost 4 bases and 3 bases respectively, with 13 bases between them. The chain's CDR3 is CASSTPRGGKNIQYF. The CDR3 DNA reads as TGTGCCAGTAGTACCCCCCGGGGAGGCAAAAACATTCAGTACTTC.

The V and J genes are TRBV6-1 and TRBJ1-4, with 8 bases fitting TRBD1. CDR3 length: 15 amino acids. The V gene end was trimmed by 7 bases and the J gene end by 0 bases; junction bases not matched to a gene: 4. The germline CDR1 and CDR2 sequences are MNHNS and SASEGT. Here the CDR3 DNA reads TGTGCCAGCAATACAGGGGGAGCAACTAATGAAAAACTGTTTTTT. Amino acids: CASNTGGATNEKLFF.

The chain joins TRBV5-1 to TRBJ2-2; 8 bases fit TRBD2. The length of the CDR3 is 15 residues. The germline CDR1 and CDR2 sequences are SGHRS and YFSETQ. Germline trimming cut 3 bases from V and 5 bases from J; bases unmatched to any gene: 6. Written as DNA, the CDR3 is TGCGCCAGCAGCTCGGCGGGAGGAGGAACCGGGGAGCTGTTTTTT. The encoded protein is CASSSAGGGTGELFF.

The CDR3 DNA follows: TGTGCCAGCAGGAAATCGGGACAGGGGGCAGGGGATACGCAGTATTTT. Its protein is CASRKSGQGAGDTQYF. This rearrangement joins TRBV28 to TRBJ2-3, with 12 bases fitting TRBD1. CDR3 length: 16 amino acids. Germline trimming cut 6 bases from V and 6 bases from J; bases unmatched to any gene: 10. Looked up from germline, CDR1 is MDHEN and CDR2 is SYDVKM.

The CDR3, as DNA: TGTGCCAGCAGTCCCCGTTGGCCGGGCCTCTACGAGCAGTACTTC. Translated, it gives CASSPRWPGLYEQYF. The gene calls are TRBV5-6 and TRBJ2-5, with no clear D. The J call could be wrong; TRBJ2-7 is a better fit for the DNA end. CDR1 is SGHDT, CDR2 YYEEEE, per germline. The CDR3 is 15 residues long.

The gene calls are TRBV4-1 and TRBJ2-7; D ambiguous. The CDR3 loop spans 14 amino acids. Germline loops: CDR1 MGHRA, CDR2 YSYEKL. The V and J ends lost 0 bases and 3 bases respectively, with 9 bases between them. DNA for the CDR3: TGCGCCAGCAGCCAAGAGCCGGCCAACTACGAGCAGTACTTC. It specifies CASSQEPANYEQYF.

V and J are TRBV6-5 and TRBJ1-5; 9 nucleotides match TRBD1. The CDR3 runs to 16 residues. J was trimmed by 11 bases and V by 0 bases; bases with no gene match: 11. Germline loops: CDR1 MNHEY, CDR2 SVGAGI. CDR3 protein: CASSYSLGQGAETQHF. The CDR3 DNA reads TGTGCCAGCAGTTACTCGCTGGGACAGGGCGCGGAGACCCAGCATTTT.

The chain couples TRBV6-1 to TRBJ1-2; D might be TRBD1 (5 bases). The CDR3 length is 13 residues. The ends were cut back, 2 bases at V and 5 bases at J, with 9 bases in the middle. Germline CDR1 MNHNS, CDR2 SASEGT. The CDR3 coding sequence is TGTGCCAGCAGTGAACGAGGGGATTATGGCTACACCTTC. Translation: CASSERGDYGYTF.

The chain joins TRBV6-5 to TRBJ2-1, with TRBD1 identical over 9 bases. The CDR3 covers 14 residues. Germline CDR1 reads MNHEY; CDR2 reads SVGAGI. With 4 bases clipped from V and 8 bases from J, the junction kept 6 bases outside the gene matches. CDR3 DNA sequence: TGTGCCAGCAGTTTTCGCACAGGGGGCGATGAGCAGTTCTTC. Encoded protein: CASSFRTGGDEQFF.

This chain uses TRBV2 with TRBJ1-5; D gene uncertain. The CDR3 has 13 residues. V shed 7 bases and J shed 2 bases, with 9 bases lying between them. Germline CDR1 reads SNHLY; CDR2 reads FYNNEI. CDR3 sequence: CASNGVGNQPQHF. DNA of the CDR3: TGTGCCAGCAATGGCGTGGGCAATCAGCCCCAGCATTTT.

The V call is TRBV2, the J call TRBJ2-7; possibly TRBD2 for D (6 bases). V dropped 8 bases and J dropped 5 bases, with 16 bases sitting between them. The CDR3 is 13 amino acids. The germline gives CDR1 SNHLY, CDR2 FYNNEI. The chain's CDR3 is CASANGGWDEQYF. The CDR3 DNA reads TGTGCCAGCGCGAACGGGGGTTGGGACGAGCAGTACTTC.

The chain employs TRBV19 and TRBJ1-5; TRBD1 might be the D (6 bases). Trimming left V 0 bases short and J 4 bases short, with 10 bases between. Germline CDR1 reads LNHDA; CDR2 reads SQIVND (reference sequence). The CDR3 is made up of 15 amino acids. CDR3 nucleotides: TGTGCCAGTAGTATAGATAGGGGGGGGAATCAGCCCCAGCATTTT. Protein: CASSIDRGGNQPQHF.

The chain links TRBV28 to TRBJ2-3; D may correspond to TRBD1 or TRBD2 (5 bases each). From germline, CDR1 is MDHEN and CDR2 SYDVKM. There are 15 residues in the CDR3. Trimming pared 3 bases from V and 2 bases from J, leaving 12 bases between. Written as DNA, the CDR3 is TGTGCCAGCAGTTTCACTAGGGGCCCCACAGATACGCAGTATTTT. The encoded protein is CASSFTRGPTDTQYF.

J is TRBJ2-5 and V is TRBV6-6, with 7 nucleotides matching TRBD2. This CDR3 is built from 12 residues. The junction had 1 base not matched to a gene; V was cut back by 4 bases and J by 5 bases. Germline V lookup: CDR1 MNHNY, CDR2 SVGAGI (reference sequence). In DNA form, the CDR3 reads TGTGCCAGCAGTTGGGGAGGGGAGACCCAGTACTTC. This translates into CASSWGGETQYF.

The chain uses TRBV14 and TRBJ2-7; a possible D gene is TRBD2 (6 bases). V was shortened by 1 base and J by 2 bases, with 9 bases between the two germline ends. CDR3 length equals 14 residues. Germline V gene sequence: CDR1 SGHDN, CDR2 FVKESK. The CDR3 DNA is TGTGCCAGCAGCCAAGCGCGGGACGCCTACGAGCAGTACTTC. This encodes CASSQARDAYEQYF.

This clone has just one count. V usage is TRBV14 and J usage is TRBJ2-3; D gene ambiguous. Per the germline V gene, CDR1 is SGHDN and CDR2 is FVKESK. The V end lost 0 bases, the J end lost 6 bases, and 10 bases lay between the germline ends. The CDR3 covers 14 residues. CDR3 sequence (DNA): TGTGCCAGCAGCCAAGATCCGGCGCGGGATACGCAGTATTTT. This sequence encodes CASSQDPARDTQYF.

The V call is TRBV30, the J call TRBJ1-6, with D perhaps matching TRBD1 (6 bases). Germline V gene lookup returns CDR1 GTSNPN and CDR2 SVGIG (reference sequence). This CDR3 spans 17 amino acids. V was shortened by 0 bases and J by 5 bases, with 17 bases between the two germline ends. The CDR3 loop reads CAWSVLAPGGHNSPLHF. The CDR3 region has the DNA TGTGCCTGGAGTGTACTGGCTCCTGGGGGCCATAATTCACCCCTCCACTTT.

The chain couples TRBV5-1 to TRBJ2-7; 7 nucleotides line up with TRBD1. The CDR3 is made up of 15 amino acids. Germline trimming cut 5 bases from V and 0 bases from J; bases unmatched to any gene: 8. Germline V gene sequence: CDR1 SGHRS, CDR2 YFSETQ. The CDR3 region is CASRIRDSVSYEQYF. The DNA of the CDR3 is TGCGCCAGCAGGATTCGGGACAGCGTCTCCTACGAGCAGTACTTC.

This clone has just a few counts. The rearrangement links TRBV4-1 to TRBJ1-1, with unresolved D. V shed 1 base and J shed 1 base, with 10 bases lying between them. The CDR3 totals 15 residues. From germline, CDR1 is MGHRA and CDR2 YSYEKL. DNA of the CDR3: TGCGCCAGCAGCCAAGGACACGGCGGGAACACTGAAGCTTTCTTT. It yields the protein CASSQGHGGNTEAFF.